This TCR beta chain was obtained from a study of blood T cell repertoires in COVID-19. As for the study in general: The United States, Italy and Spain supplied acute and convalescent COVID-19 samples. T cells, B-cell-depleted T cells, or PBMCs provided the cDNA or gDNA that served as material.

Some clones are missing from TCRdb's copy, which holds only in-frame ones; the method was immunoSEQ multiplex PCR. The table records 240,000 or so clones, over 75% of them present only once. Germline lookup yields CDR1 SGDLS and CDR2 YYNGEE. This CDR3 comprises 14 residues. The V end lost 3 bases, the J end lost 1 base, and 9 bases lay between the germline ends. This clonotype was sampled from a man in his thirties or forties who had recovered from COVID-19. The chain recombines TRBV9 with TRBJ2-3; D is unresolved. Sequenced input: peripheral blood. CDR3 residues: CASSGSPGTDTQYF. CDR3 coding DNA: TGTGCCAGCAGCGGTTCACCAGGCACAGATACGCAGTATTTT.